The sequence of this T cell receptor beta chain was determined in a study of vaccination and CD4 T cells after COVID-19 (dated by TCRdb to the early 2020s). Background on the whole study: Convalescent patients had a positive SARS-CoV-2 result on nasal swab PCR, and of these patients, nine had mild disease and one had severe disease. A few convalescent patients were sampled both early after vaccination (day 14) and late after vaccination (days 161 to 241). Participants got two doses of the Pfizer-BioNTech BNT162b2 vaccine (n=8) or two doses of the Moderna mRNA-1273 vaccine (n=2). In the convalescent cohort there were six males and four females, among whom were two Hispanic individuals, seven Caucasians, two Asians and one multiracial person. Post-vaccine blood samples were taken a median of 72 days after the second vaccine dose, with a range of 14 to 241 days. In roughly eleven COVID-19 convalescent patients and 4 infection-naive healthy vaccine recipients, the spike-specific CD4+ TCR repertoire before mRNA vaccination was compared with the repertoire after mRNA vaccination. Control cultures received a CEFX viral epitope pool as the positive control, an HIV-1 Nef peptide pool as the negative control, or no peptide. Culture stimuli were overlapping spike peptide pools from SARS-CoV-2 and from the common cold coronaviruses HCoV-NL63, HCoV-OC43 and HCoV-229E. Post-COVID blood samples were collected from convalescent patients a median of around 100 days after diagnosis, with a range of roughly 30 to 170 days. What the authors observed across the whole study: An increase in the median number of SARS-CoV-2-reactive clonotypes from 21 after infection to 38 after vaccination was observed, but the change was not found to be significant. In convalescent patients, a median about 84% of post-vaccine SARS-CoV-2-reactive clones were detected only after vaccination, and vaccine-specific priming was suggested by this finding. Only a relatively small number of convalescent patients were included in the study, and early timepoints following natural infection were not analyzed. Of the vaccine-specific clones found in convalescent patients, nearly all (304 of 307) were mono-reactive for SARS-CoV-2 spike instead of being cross-reactive with common cold coronaviruses.

The library was generated by PCR. DNA from cultured CD4+ T cells underwent TCR sequencing with the Oncomine TCR Beta short-read assay at the Johns Hopkins FTIC core. The QIAamp micro DNA kit was used to extract genomic DNA from the cultured CD4+ T cells. Oncomine TCR Beta libraries made from cultured CD4+ T cells were pooled using unique dual indexes and sequenced on an Illumina iSeq 100. For the original study's pipeline: Non-productive sequences were removed, and CDR3s not starting with C, not ending with F or W, or shorter than 7 amino acids were discarded. Antigen-specific clonotypes were identified using the MANAFEST web application through comparison of peptide-stimulated wells with reference and other culture wells. An FDR below 0.05, an odds ratio above 5, and a productive frequency above 0.1% in at least two of three replicate wells were required for clones to be considered positive. A clonotype counted as cross-reactive if it showed significant expansion both in the SARS-CoV-2 spike wells and in at least one common cold coronavirus spike condition. CDR3 homology was assessed with Levenshtein distances (stringdist) and unrooted phylogenetic trees (ape) in R version 3.6.1. Starting from the raw public reads, TCRdb applied fastp trimming at Q25, assembled clones with MiXCR and retained in-frame beta chains. CDR3 protein duplicates are merged, each entry listing the most common genes and DNA. The V and J calls were determined by TCRdb, not by the authors. The sample data list around 25,000 distinct CDR3 sequences, and less than 35% of these were observed just once. About 7.6% of the sample is taken by the ten largest.

CDR1 and CDR2, looked up from the germline V gene, are MNHNS and SASEGT. Reading from cysteine to phenylalanine, the CDR3 counts 15 amino acids. Kept here is only the CDR3 DNA, which spans 45 bases and is read in frame from base 1. V is cut by 5 bases and J by 8 bases, and the space between the germline ends is 21 bases. Per the publication, the time point label means: late sampling 161 to 241 days after vaccination in three convalescent patients. The treatment or condition label here, explained by the study, means: approximately 10-day PBMC culture with coronavirus spike peptide pools or control peptides (ViraFEST assay). The study used the ViraFEST assay, which expanded antigen-specific T cells with peptide pools and then identified expanded clonotypes by TCR sequencing. The positive SARS-CoV-2 PCR tests of the convalescent patients were dated from March to December 2020, before the Alpha, Beta and Delta variants emerged in the United States. Each well held 2 million to 2.5 million PBMCs cultured with approximately 10 ug/ml peptide pools in IMDM containing around 5% human AB serum and roughly 9 IU/ml IL-2. Half of the culture medium was replaced with fresh IL-2-containing medium on days 3 and 7. CD4+ T cells were isolated after around 11 days of culture through negative selection using the EasySep CD4+ T cell isolation kit. Ficoll-Paque Plus gradient centrifugation was used to isolate PBMCs from whole blood, and the isolated PBMCs were then either used fresh or cryopreserved at -140C. In general, triplicate wells were set up for every culture condition.

Concerning this clonotype: Its antigen is unknown. No much larger clone is present one base from it, and per-base qualities are unavailable.

The sequence derives from a human donor who had recovered from COVID-19. The chain links TRBV6-1 with TRBJ1-2; too little of a D gene remains to name it. Sequences were derived from CD4+ T cells from blood, cultured in vitro, sampled about 7 months after SARS-CoV-2 vaccination. The CDR3 sequence is CASSPLLPGSEGYTF. The DNA sequence reads TGTGCCAGCAGTCCGTTACTACCGGGCTCAGAGGGCTACACCTTC.